The T cell receptor beta chain under discussion was sequenced for a study of cytomegalovirus exposure and HLA in healthy donors. Study information: Most donors, just over 80% of approximately 400 genotyped, fell in the Caucasian-associated ancestry cluster. General observations from the study: Accurate prediction of most subjects' HLA-A and HLA-B alleles from TCR beta sequences was reported. In a later analysis, TCR beta V- and J-gene trimming was associated with a missense DCLRE1C variant.

Amplification used 60 Vbeta primers and 13 Jbeta primers. Clones were sequenced by immunoSEQ multiplex PCR, and TCRdb holds only the in-frame ones, with some missing. Of approximately 180,000 clones in the sample, about three quarters were seen once. The germline V gene encodes CDR1 SGHAT and CDR2 FQNNGV. V was pared by 6 bases and J by 5 bases, with 19 bases between. This CDR3 spans 15 amino acids. As to this clone: Its specificity is unknown.

The sequenced sample consisted of PBMCs. This chain uses TRBV11-2 with TRBJ1-1; no definite D call. This TCR was recovered from a middle-aged woman in good health and CMV-seronegative. The DNA of the CDR3 is TGTGCCAGCAGGAGGGAGAGGGCGGGTGGGACTGAAGCTTTCTTT. This codes for CASRRERAGGTEAFF.